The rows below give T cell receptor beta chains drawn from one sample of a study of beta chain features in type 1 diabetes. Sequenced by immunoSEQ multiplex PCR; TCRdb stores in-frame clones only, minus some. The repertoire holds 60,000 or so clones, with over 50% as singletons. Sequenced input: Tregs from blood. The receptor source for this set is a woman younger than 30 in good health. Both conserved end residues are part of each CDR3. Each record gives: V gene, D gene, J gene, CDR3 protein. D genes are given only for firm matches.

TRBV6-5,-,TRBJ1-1,CATLRYGYTEAFF
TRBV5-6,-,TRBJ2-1,CASSQGANEQFF
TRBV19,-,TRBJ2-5,CASSMGGGGQETQYF
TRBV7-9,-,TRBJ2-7,CASSLGGITYEQYF
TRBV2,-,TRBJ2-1,CASRRDFRSYNEQFF
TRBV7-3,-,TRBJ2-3,CASSLNAGGTDTQYF
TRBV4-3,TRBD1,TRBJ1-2,CASSQGQGTGYTF
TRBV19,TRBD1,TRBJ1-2,CASTRDRGSYGYTF
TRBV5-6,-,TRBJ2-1,CASSSREYGRLTYNEQFF
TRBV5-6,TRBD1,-,CASTRTGYEQYF
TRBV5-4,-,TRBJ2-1,CASSAGGGTAYNEQFF
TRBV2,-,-,CASRQGRHEQYF
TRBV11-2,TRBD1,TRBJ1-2,CASSLDRGVDGYTF
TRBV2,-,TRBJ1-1,CASSERGKTEAFF
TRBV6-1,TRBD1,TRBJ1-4,CASTRTGGMEKLFF
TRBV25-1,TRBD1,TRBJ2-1,CASSETGGAWNEQFF
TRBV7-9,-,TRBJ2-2,CASSTGNDGELFF